The following is a T cell receptor (beta chain) sequence with its context. Its target is not known. Relative to the germline gene, one junction end is altered; a read error may explain this. The memory fraction was CD4+CD45RO+CD25- cells. TCRdb ran MiXCR on the 5' RACE reads and lists one entry per CDR3 protein. In the table there are tens of thousands of distinct CDR3 sequences, roughly 24% of which are singletons. Overall study findings and caveats: Tumor memory CD4+ T cell TCR gene usage clustered with blood and lymph node memory CD4+ cells and lymph node naive CD4+ cells. Greatest tumor Treg TCR overlap was with tumor naive CD4+ cells.

The sequence was obtained from a female donor with breast cancer. The sequencing input was memory CD4+ T cells sorted from blood. Stated subset: memory CD4+ T cells, CD4+CD45RO+CD25-.

The CDR3 loop is CASSSGQGNEALF. The CDR3 DNA reads as TGTGCCAGCAGTTCGGGACAGGGAAACGAGGCTCTCTTT. This chain links TRBV12-3 or TRBV12-4 with TRBJ1-1; 9 bases line up with TRBD1. This CDR3 is built from 13 residues.